These T cell receptor beta chains were read from a single sample in a study of blood T cell repertoires in COVID-19. Only in-frame clones appear in the TCRdb table, and some are missing; sequencing was by immunoSEQ multiplex PCR. Here the sample spans a few hundred thousand clones, roughly 91% being singletons. The sequenced material came from PBMCs or T cells enriched from blood (not recorded which). These receptors all stem from a man aged 18 to 29 who had recovered from COVID-19. CDR3s include the opening cysteine and the closing phenylalanine or tryptophan. The D gene is left open where the match is weak. Some rows have no size entry. The others give once, few or many, or a class for an expanded clone.

clone size: .; V gene: TRBV6-5; J gene: TRBJ1-2; D gene: .; CDR3 protein: CASSDRQKYGYTF; CDR3 DNA: TGTGCCAGCTCCGACAGGCAAAAGTATGGCTACACCTTC
clone size: .; V gene: TRBV5-5; J gene: TRBJ1-2; D gene: TRBD1; CDR3 protein: CASSLTTRTGIESFKGYTF; CDR3 DNA: TGTGCCAGCAGCCTTACTACCAGGACAGGGATCGAGTCTTTTAAAGGCTACACCTTC
clone size: .; V gene: TRBV6-6; J gene: TRBJ2-7; D gene: TRBD1; CDR3 protein: CASSPPGTGQSEQYF; CDR3 DNA: TGTGCCAGCAGTCCCCCCGGGACAGGGCAATCCGAGCAGTACTTC
clone size: .; V gene: TRBV6-4; J gene: TRBJ1-2; D gene: .; CDR3 protein: CASSDSGGYLGYTF; CDR3 DNA: TGTGCCAGCAGTGACTCGGGGGGATATCTGGGCTACACCTTC
clone size: once; V gene: TRBV19; J gene: TRBJ2-2; D gene: TRBD2; CDR3 protein: CASSPTSGRTGELFF; CDR3 DNA: TGTGCCAGTAGCCCTACTAGCGGGAGGACTGGGGAGCTGTTTTTT
clone size: .; V gene: TRBV5-6; J gene: TRBJ1-2; D gene: .; CDR3 protein: CASTKAVDYTF; CDR3 DNA: TGTGCCAGCACAAAGGCGGTGGACTACACCTTC
clone size: .; V gene: TRBV5-5; J gene: TRBJ2-7; D gene: .; CDR3 protein: CASRDVYYSYEQYF; CDR3 DNA: TGTGCCAGCAGAGATGTCTACTACTCTTACGAGCAGTACTTC
clone size: .; V gene: TRBV19; J gene: TRBJ2-5; D gene: .; CDR3 protein: CASSTTSSGLRPETQYF; CDR3 DNA: TGTGCCAGTAGTACGACATCCTCGGGACTCCGCCCAGAGACCCAGTACTTC
clone size: .; V gene: TRBV25-1; J gene: TRBJ1-6; D gene: .; CDR3 protein: CASSGGGAFRPGSPLHF; CDR3 DNA: TGTGCCAGCAGTGGTGGTGGGGCGTTTCGGCCGGGTTCACCCCTCCACTTT
clone size: .; V gene: TRBV10-3; J gene: TRBJ2-1; D gene: .; CDR3 protein: CAISPDNEQFF; CDR3 DNA: TGTGCCATCAGCCCGGACAATGAGCAGTTCTTC
clone size: .; V gene: TRBV11-3; J gene: TRBJ2-1; D gene: .; CDR3 protein: CASSSGPTANEQFF; CDR3 DNA: TGTGCCAGCAGCTCTGGGCCGACGGCCAATGAGCAGTTCTTC
clone size: .; V gene: TRBV5-8; J gene: TRBJ1-5; D gene: TRBD1; CDR3 protein: CASSLFQGDQPQHF; CDR3 DNA: TGTGCCAGCAGCTTGTTCCAGGGGGACCAGCCCCAGCATTTT
clone size: few; V gene: TRBV5-1; J gene: TRBJ1-1; D gene: TRBD1; CDR3 protein: CASSLTGTENTEAFF; CDR3 DNA: TGCGCCAGCAGCTTGACCGGGACAGAAAACACTGAAGCTTTCTTT
clone size: .; V gene: TRBV18; J gene: TRBJ2-2; D gene: .; CDR3 protein: CASSLYSTGELFF; CDR3 DNA: TGTGCCAGCTCACTTTACAGTACCGGGGAGCTGTTTTTT
clone size: .; V gene: TRBV11-3; J gene: TRBJ2-2; D gene: .; CDR3 protein: CASSLRLGVLTGELFF; CDR3 DNA: TGTGCCAGCAGCTTAAGACTAGGAGTACTCACCGGGGAGCTGTTTTTT
clone size: .; V gene: TRBV28; J gene: TRBJ2-2; D gene: .; CDR3 protein: CASSSLRTPSNTGELFF; CDR3 DNA: TGTGCCAGCAGTTCCCTCAGGACACCTTCCAACACCGGGGAGCTGTTTTTT
clone size: once; V gene: TRBV7-9; J gene: TRBJ1-4; D gene: .; CDR3 protein: CASSLGLVGNEKLFF; CDR3 DNA: TGTGCCAGCAGCTTGGGCTTGGTGGGTAATGAAAAACTGTTTTTT
clone size: .; V gene: TRBV5-4; J gene: TRBJ2-3; D gene: TRBD1; CDR3 protein: CASSFGRTGGADTQYF; CDR3 DNA: TGTGCCAGCAGCTTTGGCCGGACAGGGGGCGCAGATACGCAGTATTTT
clone size: .; V gene: TRBV7-9; J gene: TRBJ1-2; D gene: TRBD1; CDR3 protein: CASSPHRTGASEGYTF; CDR3 DNA: TGTGCCAGCAGCCCCCATCGGACAGGAGCTTCAGAGGGCTACACCTTC
clone size: .; V gene: TRBV7-2; J gene: TRBJ1-1; D gene: .; CDR3 protein: CASSTPPDTNTEAFF; CDR3 DNA: TGTGCCAGCAGCACGCCGCCGGACACAAACACTGAAGCTTTCTTT
clone size: once; V gene: TRBV30; J gene: TRBJ1-4; D gene: .; CDR3 protein: CAWSAVGNEKLFF; CDR3 DNA: TGTGCCTGGAGCGCGGTTGGGAATGAAAAACTGTTTTTT
clone size: .; V gene: TRBV7-9; J gene: TRBJ2-1; D gene: TRBD2; CDR3 protein: CASSWTSGSLSNEQFF; CDR3 DNA: TGTGCCAGCAGCTGGACAAGCGGGAGTTTGTCGAATGAGCAGTTCTTC
clone size: few; V gene: TRBV19; J gene: TRBJ1-4; D gene: .; CDR3 protein: CASTDGWGTDEKLFF; CDR3 DNA: TGTGCCAGTACCGATGGTTGGGGGACTGATGAAAAACTGTTTTTT
clone size: .; V gene: TRBV28; J gene: TRBJ1-4; D gene: TRBD1; CDR3 protein: CASSGDRPNEKLFF; CDR3 DNA: TGTGCCAGCAGTGGGGACAGGCCAAATGAAAAACTGTTTTTT
clone size: .; V gene: TRBV21-1; J gene: TRBJ1-1; D gene: .; CDR3 protein: CASSTAGTGFWNTEAFF; CDR3 DNA: TGTGCCAGCAGCACGGCGGGGACAGGGTTTTGGAACACTGAAGCTTTCTTT
clone size: .; V gene: TRBV13; J gene: TRBJ1-1; D gene: .; CDR3 protein: CASSLPVLQAFF; CDR3 DNA: TGTGCCAGCAGCCTCCCGGTCTTGCAAGCTTTCTTT
clone size: .; V gene: TRBV5-1; J gene: TRBJ1-1; D gene: TRBD1; CDR3 protein: CASSYRGEGTEAFF; CDR3 DNA: TGCGCCAGCAGCTACAGGGGGGAGGGCACTGAAGCTTTCTTT